This T cell receptor (beta chain) was documented in a study of OX40 agonist ivuxolimab in advanced cancers. Study-level points and caveats: Nonresponders, in some cases, also had low normalized T-cell clonal expansion. The 0.1-3.0 mg/kg partial responders had among the lowest clonal expansion. Clonal expansion was seen in CD4+ and CD8+ blood T cells by week 6 at 0.1 to 3.0 mg/kg.

Exclusion applied to patients with autoimmune disease history or systemic immunosuppression. As to this clone: As yet, its antigen is unknown.

Produced via immunoSEQ multiplex PCR; TCRdb's table is partial and in-frame only. Found here are roughly 26,000 clones, approximately 80% of them singletons; the top ten hold approximately 15%. This clonotype was sampled from an adult with an advanced solid tumor such as melanoma, head and neck, liver or kidney cancer. The specimen was CD4+ or CD8+ T cells sorted from blood, collected in a trial of the OX40 agonist ivuxolimab.

Here the CDR3 DNA reads TGTGCCATCGCGGAGATCGGCTTAAATCAGCCCCAGCATTTT. Amino acid sequence: CAIAEIGLNQPQHF. The chain couples TRBV10-3 to TRBJ1-5, with no clear D. Germline lookup yields CDR1 ENHRY and CDR2 SYGVKD. This CDR3 has 14 residues. Trimming took off 8 bases at V and 4 bases at J, with 15 bases between the two ends.